Listed here is a single TCR beta chain. The source of the sample is a study of shared clonotypes between healthy human individuals. The CDR3 sequence is 16 residues long. The V and J ends lost 4 bases and 1 base respectively, with 16 bases between them. Germline V gives CDR1 LGHNA, CDR2 YSLEER. Every donor, a Caucasian adult, lived in Nashville, Tennessee. Profiled with immunoSEQ multiplex PCR; TCRdb holds only in-frame clones, not every one. The sample includes about 2.4 million clones, 93% of them seen just once. V gene TRBV4-3 combines with J gene TRBJ1-2; a possible D gene is TRBD1 (5 bases). The sample comprised naive CD4+ T cells from PBMCs. Subset in this sample: CD45RA+ positively selected. The sequence was obtained from a young man in good health. Some clones in this sample may be carry-over from other donors' samples. The CDR3 region is CASSPGGARNNYGYTF. The CDR3 nucleotides are TGCGCCAGCAGCCCGGGCGGGGCGAGAAATAACTATGGCTACACCTTC.